This T cell receptor beta chain was obtained from a study of blood T cell repertoires in COVID-19. Looking at the study overall: T cells, B-cell-depleted T cells, or PBMCs provided the cDNA or gDNA that served as material.

Clones were sequenced by immunoSEQ multiplex PCR, and TCRdb holds only the in-frame ones, with some missing. The sample holds about 60,000 clones; around 83% are singletons and the top ten take 10%. This clone was seen only once. The germline V gene has CDR1 MDHEN and CDR2 SYDVKM. The CDR3 has 17 amino acids. V was pared by 2 bases and J by 2 bases, with 15 bases between. The chain couples TRBV28 to TRBJ2-2, with a possible D match to TRBD1 (6 bases). The source material was peripheral blood. The sequence derives from a man over 45 with COVID-19, enrolled during active disease. The CDR3 sequence: CASSLDRLSLNTGELFF. The CDR3 DNA reads as TGTGCCAGCAGTTTAGACAGGTTAAGCCTCAACACCGGGGAGCTGTTTTTT. Full variable domain (outside the CDR3, taken from reference TRBV28 and TRBJ2-2): DVKVTQSSRYLVKRTGEKVFLECVQDMDHENMFWYRQDPGLGLRLIYFSYDVKMKEKGDIPEGYSVSREKKERFSLILESASTNQTSMYLCASSLDRLSLNTGELFFGEGSRLTVL.